This T cell receptor (beta chain) was retrieved from a study of T cells in Graves' hyperthyroidism and ophthalmopathy. At least ten counts were recorded for this clonotype. Its antigen remains unknown. Amplified TCR beta CDR3 regions derived from RNA transcripts. A first-round RT-PCR of the TCR CDR3 used the HTBI primer set. TCRdb re-called the multiplex PCR reads with MiXCR, one entry per CDR3 protein. This sample has hundreds of thousands of distinct CDR3 sequences, with 14% to 15% found just once. CDR1 MNHEY and CDR2 SVGAGI come from the germline V gene. There are 17 residues in the CDR3. Trimming took off 2 bases at V and 3 bases at J, with 16 bases between the two ends. General study results and limits: A 13 V-J model separated ophthalmopathy from stable hyperthyroidism.

Clinicians diagnosed patients from clinical symptoms, serum thyroxine and TRAb, thyroid ultrasound and orbital computed tomography. Fresh 10 ml peripheral blood yielded PBMCs. The receptor comes from a man younger than 35 with Graves' ophthalmopathy. This chain links TRBV6-5 with TRBJ2-2, with D perhaps being TRBD1 or TRBD2 (6 bases each). The specimen sequenced was blood. DNA for the CDR3: TGTGCCAGCAGTTACGACAGGAGGGTGGCGCACACCGGGGAGCTGTTTTTT. Translation gives CASSYDRRVAHTGELFF.